The 31 T cell receptor beta chains listed next were all sequenced from one sample in a study of blood T cell repertoires in COVID-19. The repertoire was sequenced with immunoSEQ multiplex PCR; TCRdb's copy has only in-frame clones and lacks some. The table records 200,000 to 300,000 clones, 86% of them present only once. The sample taken for sequencing was peripheral blood. The receptors were sampled from a man aged 55-75 years with acute or convalescent COVID-19.

The chain employs TRBV9 and TRBJ2-1, with 7 bases matching TRBD2. The CDR3 is 12 residues long. V shed 4 bases and J 8 bases; nucleotides not matched to a gene: 3. The germline V gene has CDR1 SGDLS and CDR2 YYNGEE. CDR3 DNA: TGTGCCAGCAGCCCTGGGGGGGATGAGCAGTTCTTC. Protein: CASSPGGDEQFF.

The chain uses TRBV28 and TRBJ1-6; D is undetermined. This CDR3 is built from 15 residues. V lost 5 bases and J lost 7, with 15 bases in between. Germline CDR1 and CDR2: MDHEN and SYDVKM. Here the CDR3 reads CASSVLDHTNSPLHF. DNA for the CDR3: TGTGCCAGCAGTGTACTAGATCACACCAATTCACCCCTCCACTTT. Full variable domain (rest looked up from reference TRBV28 and TRBJ1-6): DVKVTQSSRYLVKRTGEKVFLECVQDMDHENMFWYRQDPGLGLRLIYFSYDVKMKEKGDIPEGYSVSREKKERFSLILESASTNQTSMYLCASSVLDHTNSPLHFGNGTRLTVT.

This chain links TRBV27 with TRBJ1-2; D unresolved. CDR1 is MNHEY, CDR2 SMNVEV, per germline (reference sequence). V gave up 6 bases and J gave up 8 bases, with 16 bases separating them. The CDR3 covers 13 residues. The CDR3 here is CASSRTTGYGYTF. In DNA, the CDR3 is TGTGCCAGCAGCCGAACGACGGGTTACGGCTACACCTTC.

The chain joins TRBV9 to TRBJ1-1; D gene ambiguous. The CDR3 is made up of 15 amino acids. V was pared by 4 bases and J by 1 base, with 14 bases between. In germline, CDR1 is SGDLS, CDR2 YYNGEE. The CDR3 nucleotides are TGTGCCAGCAGCCCTCACGGTACCTCGAACACTGAAGCTTTCTTT. It codes for CASSPHGTSNTEAFF.

The gene calls are TRBV7-9 and TRBJ2-7, with 11 positions matching TRBD1. The germline V gene has CDR1 SEHNR and CDR2 FQNEAQ (reference sequence). The V and J ends lost 3 bases and 2 bases, in that order; junction bases with no gene match: 3. The CDR3 runs 15 residues. CDR3 coding DNA: TGTGCCAGCAGCTTTCCGGGACAGGGGGCCTACGAGCAGTACTTC. This encodes CASSFPGQGAYEQYF.

This chain connects TRBV9 to TRBJ2-7, with 9 bases matching TRBD1. Germline loops: CDR1 SGDLS, CDR2 YYNGEE. Trimming at V came to 4 bases and at J to 2 bases, leaving 10 bases not matched to a gene. The CDR3 has 16 amino acids. In nucleotides, the CDR3 is TGTGCCAGCAGCCCCAACCCCGGGACAGGGACCTACGAGCAGTACTTC. Protein: CASSPNPGTGTYEQYF. Based on the CDR3 plus reference TRBV9 and TRBJ2-7, the full variable domain is DSGVTQTPKHLITATGQRVTLRCSPRSGDLSVYWYQQSLDQGLQFLIQYYNGEERAKGNILERFSAQQFPDLHSELNLSSLELGDSALYFCASSPNPGTGTYEQYFGPGTRLTVT.

The chain joins TRBV9 to TRBJ2-1; TRBD1 aligns across 8 bases. Germline CDR1 reads SGDLS; CDR2 reads YYNGEE. Trimming removed 4 bases from V and 9 bases from J; junction bases left unmatched: 9. There are 14 residues in the CDR3. CDR3 loop: CASSSTPGGTEQFF. The CDR3 region has the DNA TGTGCCAGCAGCTCCACCCCAGGGGGCACTGAGCAGTTCTTC.

The rearrangement links TRBV10-3 to TRBJ1-1, with D tentatively TRBD1 (6 bases). This CDR3 region has 15 residues. V lost 8 bases, J lost 6 bases, and 22 bases lay in between. Germline lookup yields CDR1 ENHRY and CDR2 SYGVKD. CDR3 sequence (DNA): TGTGCCATCCGCCTACTACAGGGTGATGAGGCTGAAGCTTTCTTT. Its protein product is CAIRLLQGDEAEAFF.

The V and J genes are TRBV19 and TRBJ2-1; a weak D match, TRBD2 (5 bases). The germline CDR1 and CDR2 sequences are LNHDA and SQIVND (reference sequence). Between the trimmed V and J ends, which lost 5 bases and 8 bases, there was a span of 13 bases. This CDR3 comprises 13 residues. Written as DNA, the CDR3 is TGTGCCAGTAGTCCGAGGGTTCTGGATGAGCAGTTCTTC. It translates to CASSPRVLDEQFF. Complete variable domain (other parts from reference TRBV19 and TRBJ2-1): DGGITQSPKYLFRKEGQNVTLSCEQNLNHDAMYWYRQDPGQGLRLIYYSQIVNDFQKGDIAEGYSVSREKKESFPLTVTSAQKNPTAFYLCASSPRVLDEQFFGPGTRLTVL.

This chain joins TRBV18 and TRBJ1-5; 8 positions agree with TRBD1. V trimming: 5 bases; J trimming: 4 bases; junction bases outside the gene matches: 7. Germline loops: CDR1 KGHSH, CDR2 LQKENI. The CDR3 spans 15 residues. CDR3 residues: CASSVQTGANQPQHF. The CDR3 DNA reads TGTGCCAGCTCAGTTCAGACAGGGGCAAATCAGCCCCAGCATTTT.

This clone was detected once. The J gene is TRBJ2-1, the V gene TRBV21-1; whether TRBD1, the table's D call, matches the DNA was not checked. TRBV21-1 constitutes a pseudogene. The CDR3 sequence is 14 residues long. The chain's CDR3 is CASSKVRGTGEQFF. CDR3 bases: TGTGCCAGCAGCAAAGTAAGGGGGACAGGTGAGCAGTTCTTC.

This clone was counted a few times. J is TRBJ1-1 and V is TRBV19; maybe TRBD1 (5 bases). The V end was cut by 3 bases, the J end by 4 bases, with 12 bases between. The CDR3 has 14 residues. Germline loops: CDR1 LNHDA, CDR2 SQIVND (reference sequence). CDR3 bases: TGTGCCAGTAGTATCCTCAGGGCGACCACTGAAGCTTTCTTT. Translated, it gives CASSILRATTEAFF.

This chain joins TRBV7-3 and TRBJ2-3, with TRBD2 matching 10 bases. This CDR3 is 16 amino acids long. The germline V gene encodes CDR1 SGHTA and CDR2 FQGTGA. With V trimmed by 5 bases and J by 3 bases, 8 bases remained unmatched. Here the CDR3 DNA reads TGTGCCAGCAGCCCAGAAGCGGGAGGGGGAACAGATACGCAGTATTTT. It translates to CASSPEAGGGTDTQYF.

This chain links TRBV7-2 with TRBJ2-1, with D perhaps TRBD1 (5 bases). The length of the CDR3 is 14 residues. Germline CDR1 and CDR2: SGHTA and FQGNSA. V was cut by 5 bases and J by 2 bases, with 10 bases left in between. CDR3 amino acids: CASSPRATYNEQFF. In nucleotides, the CDR3 is TGTGCCAGCAGCCCCAGGGCAACCTACAATGAGCAGTTCTTC.

This chain joins TRBV4-1 and TRBJ2-7; a possible D gene is TRBD1 (5 bases). The CDR3 has 14 residues. V was shortened by 0 bases and J by 7 bases, with 13 bases between the two germline ends. Germline assignment: CDR1 MGHRA and CDR2 YSYEKL. The CDR3 protein is CASSQDGAGWEQYF. The CDR3 region has the DNA TGCGCCAGCAGCCAAGATGGGGCAGGGTGGGAGCAGTACTTC.

This chain connects TRBV11-3 to TRBJ2-7, with a possible D match to TRBD1 (6 bases). Germline CDR1 reads SGHNT; CDR2 reads YENEEA. This CDR3 is built from 17 residues. Trimming took 1 base from V and 6 from J, leaving 22 bases between them. CDR3 coding DNA: TGTGCCAGCAGCTTAGCCAGGGGCACAGCCTTCCCCTTCGAGCAGTACTTC. It yields the protein CASSLARGTAFPFEQYF.

The J gene is TRBJ1-5, the V gene TRBV28, with D perhaps matching TRBD1 (5 bases). CDR3 length: 14 amino acids. V lost 2 bases, J lost 4 bases, and 9 bases lay in between. Germline CDR1 MDHEN, CDR2 SYDVKM. CDR3 coding DNA: TGTGCCAGCAGTTTAGCGACAGCTAATCAGCCCCAGCATTTT. This encodes CASSLATANQPQHF.

The chain recombines TRBV19 with TRBJ1-4, with D tentatively TRBD1 (6 bases). V shed 3 bases and J shed 7 bases, with 12 bases lying between them. This CDR3 region has 14 residues. The germline CDR1 and CDR2 sequences are LNHDA and SQIVND (reference sequence). CDR3 residues: CASSIGGAGEKLFF. The DNA for the CDR3 is TGTGCCAGTAGTATCGGGGGGGCTGGTGAAAAACTGTTTTTT.

The V and J genes are TRBV14 and TRBJ2-2; D remains ambiguous. Trimming took off 2 bases at V and 7 bases at J, with 11 bases between the two ends. The germline V gene has CDR1 SGHDN and CDR2 FVKESK. The CDR3 totals 14 residues. The CDR3 loop is CASSQPPRSGELFF. The CDR3, as DNA: TGTGCCAGCAGCCAACCGCCTAGGAGCGGGGAGCTGTTTTTT.

The chain couples TRBV5-6 to TRBJ1-1, with unresolved D. Germline V CDR1 and CDR2: SGHDT, YYEEEE. The CDR3 is 13 residues long. V dropped 4 bases and J dropped 3 bases, with 10 bases sitting between them. The CDR3 loop is CASSPWRDTEAFF. The CDR3, as DNA: TGTGCCAGCAGCCCCTGGCGGGACACTGAAGCTTTCTTT.

This chain links TRBV28 with TRBJ1-1, with 10 bases matching TRBD1. CDR3 length equals 17 residues. V trimming: 8 bases; J trimming: 0 bases; junction bases outside the gene matches: 12. CDR1 and CDR2 from the germline V gene are MDHEN and SYDVKM. The CDR3 sequence: CASARGDRGTMNTEAFF. The CDR3 DNA reads as TGTGCCAGCGCTAGGGGGGACAGGGGAACCATGAACACTGAAGCTTTCTTT.

This chain links TRBV3-1 (or the pseudogene TRBV3-2) with TRBJ2-7, with 14 nucleotides matching TRBD2. V trimming: 2 bases; J trimming: 6 bases; junction bases outside the gene matches: 6. The CDR3 covers 16 residues. Germline V gives CDR1 LGHDT, CDR2 YNNKEL (reference sequence). DNA of the CDR3: TGTGCCAGCAGCCAAAGAGGACTAGCGGGAGGAGGCGAGCAGTACTTC. This translates into CASSQRGLAGGGEQYF.

The rearrangement uses TRBV15 and TRBJ1-4; D is perhaps TRBD1 (6 bases). Germline V gives CDR1 LNHNV, CDR2 YYDKDF (reference sequence). V shed 5 bases and J shed 3 bases, with 19 bases lying between them. The length of the CDR3 is 17 residues. The CDR3 coding sequence is TGTGCCACCAGCGGGAGACAGGCCAAAATCCCTAATGAAAAACTGTTTTTT. Encoded protein: CATSGRQAKIPNEKLFF.

The V and J genes are TRBV19 and TRBJ1-4; 9 positions match TRBD1. The V and J ends lost 5 bases and 8 bases, in that order; junction bases with no gene match: 9. There are 15 residues in the CDR3. CDR1 LNHDA and CDR2 SQIVND come from the germline V gene (reference sequence). Written as DNA, the CDR3 is TGTGCCAGTAGTCCCCTCCGGACAGGGGAAGAAAAACTGTTTTTT. Translated, it gives CASSPLRTGEEKLFF.

The V and J genes are TRBV6-5 and TRBJ2-1, with 8 positions matching TRBD1. The CDR3 length is 15 residues. In germline, CDR1 is MNHEY, CDR2 SVGAGI. Trimming removed 5 bases from V and 4 bases from J; junction bases left unmatched: 7. CDR3 sequence reads: CASSRTTGEYNEQFF. CDR3 DNA sequence: TGTGCCAGCAGTAGAACGACAGGGGAGTACAATGAGCAGTTCTTC.

Details on this clone: One junction end does not reproduce the germline sequence, and a read error may be involved. The rearrangement uses TRBV5-1 and TRBJ2-7, with TRBD2 as a possible D gene (6 bases). The CDR3 is 18 amino acids. CDR1 and CDR2 (germline): SGHRS, YFSETQ. The CDR3 DNA sequence: TGCACCAGCAGCTTGGCCTGGTCCGGCGGGGCAAAGCGCACAGAGCAGTACTTC. The encoded protein is CTSSLAWSGGAKRTEQYF.

The genes are TRBV27 and TRBJ1-2, with TRBD1 identical over 12 bases. This CDR3 has 13 residues. From germline, CDR1 is MNHEY and CDR2 SMNVEV (reference sequence). The J segment lost 8 bases and the V segment lost 3 bases, leaving 1 base of the junction unmatched. CDR3 sequence reads: CASSLGQGAGYTF. For the CDR3, the DNA is TGTGCCAGCAGTTTGGGACAGGGGGCCGGCTACACCTTC.

The chain uses TRBV7-2 and TRBJ2-3, with 7 positions matching TRBD2. The germline CDR1 and CDR2 sequences are SGHTA and FQGNSA. This CDR3 has 15 residues. V shed 4 bases, J shed 5 bases, and the junction held 9 bases outside the gene matches. CDR3 in amino acids: CASSSMLSSGDTQYF. Written as DNA, the CDR3 is TGTGCCAGCAGCTCGATGTTGTCTAGCGGAGATACGCAGTATTTT.

This rearrangement joins TRBV18 to TRBJ1-2; 7 positions match TRBD1. Trimming took 0 bases from V and 7 from J; bases not matched to a gene: 8. This CDR3 has 15 amino acids. Germline assignment: CDR1 KGHSH and CDR2 LQKENI. The DNA for the CDR3 is TGTGCCAGCTCACCACCTTCATCAGGGGGTTTTGGCTACACCTTC. Amino acids: CASSPPSSGGFGYTF.

The chain couples TRBV6-5 to TRBJ1-5, with 7 bases that match TRBD1. Per germline, CDR1 MNHEY and CDR2 SVGAGI. The CDR3 runs to 14 residues. The J segment lost 0 bases and the V segment lost 8 bases, leaving 4 bases of the junction unmatched. The CDR3 DNA is TGTGCCAGCGGGGACAGAACTAGCAATCAGCCCCAGCATTTT. This codes for CASGDRTSNQPQHF.

The chain joins TRBV19 to TRBJ1-4; D is possibly TRBD1 (5 bases). V was pared by 3 bases and J by 0 bases, with 26 bases between. CDR1 is LNHDA, CDR2 SQIVND, per germline (reference sequence). The CDR3 is made up of 21 amino acids. The DNA of the CDR3 is TGTGCCAGTAGTATCGGCTTGGGGCAGGGCCCCTCGGTTGCAACTAATGAAAAACTGTTTTTT. Amino acid sequence: CASSIGLGQGPSVATNEKLFF.